This paragraph reports one T cell receptor (beta chain). These data come from a study of blood T cell repertoires in COVID-19. About the research overall: T cells, B-cell-depleted T cells, or PBMCs provided the cDNA or gDNA that served as material.

The CDR3 extends over 18 amino acids. Germline assignment: CDR1 LNHDA and CDR2 SQIVND (reference sequence). V gave up 5 bases and J gave up 1 base; unmatched junction bases: 8. Original processing methods: By means of reference gene primer amplification, nucleated cell counts were estimated. The table came from immunoSEQ multiplex PCR; TCRdb's copy has only in-frame clones and leaves some out. The DNA gave D and trimming, while V, J and clone size come from that table. There are roughly 180,000 clones in the sample; roughly 80% occur only once, and approximately 11% lies in the top ten. Participant age was about 18 to 100 years, and participants resided in 24 US areas.

This sequence was found in a middle-aged man who had recovered from COVID-19. The chain uses TRBV19 and TRBJ2-1; 13 nucleotides match TRBD2. Sequencing used PBMCs or T cells enriched from blood (not recorded which). The CDR3 protein is CASSDGLAGDVSYNEQFF. DNA of the CDR3: TGTGCCAGTAGTGACGGACTAGCGGGAGATGTGTCCTACAATGAGCAGTTCTTC.